This record covers a single T cell receptor (beta chain). This clonotype came up many times. The clone's antigen remains unknown. Per-base quality was not reported, and no clone a single base away is much larger than it. The sample comes from a study of T cells in Graves' hyperthyroidism and ophthalmopathy (dated by TCRdb to between 2018 and 2020). With regard to the full study: Peripheral blood samples were taken at the time of initial diagnosis, prior to any treatment. To identify distinguishing TCR V-J signatures, a discovery cohort of 100 or so patients was used, comprising 43 with Graves' ophthalmopathy and 57 with stable Graves' hyperthyroidism. Prospective prediction of ophthalmopathy was tested in an independent validation cohort consisting of some 19 hyperthyroidism patients and over 15 patients who later progressed to ophthalmopathy. The 75 to 100 discovery patients were randomly split 7:3 into training and test sets. Thyroid tissue and blood T-cell repertoires from six or seven Graves' hyperthyroidism patients were also compared in the study. After sampling, hyperthyroidism patients received methimazole starting at 30 mg daily, and ophthalmopathy patients received high-dose intravenous methylprednisolone. The paper reports TCR Vbeta CDR3 sequencing of more than 120 peripheral blood samples: around 45 ophthalmopathy, fewer than 85 hyperthyroidism and 17 progressor patients.

Points the paper makes about the study in general: Blood samples also contained most of the expanded thyroid clonotypes (frequency above 0.001), which suggests that blood repertoires may reflect thyroid immune responses. No statistical method was used to fix the sample size in advance, and group allocation was not hidden from the investigators. In validation, the model predicted progression to ophthalmopathy a median of approximately 6.6 months before onset, with around 70% sensitivity and about 75% specificity. Ophthalmopathy was separated from stable hyperthyroidism by a 13 V-J signature model, with approximately 85% sensitivity and 81% to 82% specificity obtained in cross-validation and 80%/75% obtained in testing.

In the ophthalmopathy patients, disease was moderately to severely active, with a Clinical Activity Score of 3 or more, a NOSPECS grade of 4 or more, and a duration of less than 3 months. The study excluded patients with uncontrolled infections, other autoimmune diseases, pregnancy or lactation. Clinical symptoms, serum thyroxine and TRAb, thyroid ultrasound, and orbital computed tomography formed the basis for the diagnoses. PBMCs were separated from 7.5 to 10 ml of fresh peripheral blood using Ficoll-Paque density gradient centrifugation. Total RNA was extracted using Trizol reagent, and RNA quality was assessed on an Agilent 2100 Bioanalyzer. The TCR beta CDR3 regions were amplified from RNA transcripts. The first round of RT-PCR for the TCR CDR3 was performed with the HTBI primer set and the Qiagen OneStep RT-PCR kit. A second multiplex PCR round built the libraries, followed by size selection and purification. Sequencing of the libraries was done on an Illumina HiSeq2000 using paired-end 100 bp reads. Turning to the authors' computational methods: SOAPnuke was used to process the raw data, throwing out any read that contained adapters or uncalled bases, had a mean Phred below 15, or lacked an exact constant-primer or identifier match. High-quality paired reads were merged with COPE v1.2.5, and unique nucleotide sequences were defined as clonotypes. MiTCR v1.1 was used to align clonotypes to the IMGT TRBV, TRBD and TRBJ reference segments. The analysis included only V-J combinations with a frequency above 0.0001, which together covered about 99% of the repertoires. A TCS score was defined as the ratio between F50 (clonal expansion) and ExV (chaos), using BLOSUM62-based TCRdist between CDR3 peptides within each V-J. Welch's t-statistics and random forest reduced several hundred V-J features to under 15, which were used in a naive Bayes classifier (R e1071). The raw public data were reprocessed by TCRdb itself: fastp quality trimming at Q25, MiXCR clonotype calling, in-frame beta chains only. Each entry is one CDR3 protein sequence, shown with its most common DNA and genes. It is TCRdb's table, rather than the study itself, that gives the V and J calls and clone size. Counted in this sample were hundreds of thousands of distinct CDR3 sequences; about 17% of them appeared once. The top ten constitute approximately 57% of the sample.

V is trimmed back by 8 bases and J by 3 bases, and the junction contains 7 bases that no gene match accounts for. The germline V gene (reference sequence) yields WNHNN for CDR1 and SYGVQD for CDR2. The CDR3, from cysteine to phenylalanine, totals 15 residues. CDR3 DNA is the only sequence kept; it has 45 bases, read in frame from the first base. The sample taken for sequencing was blood. This receptor chain uses TRBV10-1 and TRBJ2-1; 10 central bases correspond to TRBD2. The clonotype originates from a woman aged 55 to 70 with Graves' ophthalmopathy. The nucleotide sequence is TGCGCCAGCGGGTTTGGACTAGCGGTCTACAATGAGCAGTTCTTC. This yields the protein CASGFGLAVYNEQFF.